The 10 T cell receptor beta chains listed next were all sequenced from one sample in a study of blood T cell repertoires in COVID-19. The repertoire was sequenced with immunoSEQ multiplex PCR; TCRdb's copy has only in-frame clones and lacks some. Altogether tens of thousands of clones are present, around 77% being singletons, with the ten largest covering over 2%. Input material: peripheral blood. The receptors were gathered from a man between 65 and 85 years old with COVID-19, enrolled during active disease.

The V and J genes are TRBV4-2 and TRBJ2-1; 13 bases are a match to TRBD2. Germline CDR1 reads LGHNA; CDR2 reads YNFKEQ. J gave up 10 bases and V 4 bases, and 10 bases lay outside the gene matches. The CDR3 has 16 residues. This chain's CDR3 is CASSPRLAGGMAEQFF. CDR3 coding DNA: TGTGCCAGCAGCCCACGACTAGCGGGAGGTATGGCCGAGCAGTTCTTC.

In this sample, this clone turned up many times. The rearrangement joins TRBV28 to TRBJ2-1; 8 nucleotides line up with TRBD1. J lost 1 base, V lost 6 bases, and 5 bases had no gene match. CDR3 length equals 15 residues. Per the germline V gene, CDR1 is MDHEN and CDR2 is SYDVKM. CDR3 residues: CASRRRTGSYNEQFF. The CDR3 DNA follows: TGTGCCAGCAGACGTCGGACAGGGTCCTACAATGAGCAGTTCTTC.

Written as DNA, the CDR3 is TGCGCCAGCAGCCCCCTAGGGGGCCCTAACTATGGCTACACCTTC. Its protein product is CASSPLGGPNYGYTF. V usage is TRBV5-1 and J usage is TRBJ1-2; 7 bases are shared with TRBD1. CDR1 and CDR2 (germline): SGHRS, YFSETQ. The CDR3 consists of 15 residues. The trim removed 4 bases at V and 0 bases at J, leaving 6 bases unmatched.

V usage is TRBV4-1 and J usage is TRBJ2-2; 9 nucleotides match TRBD1. The CDR3 has 17 amino acids. Germline assignment: CDR1 MGHRA and CDR2 YSYEKL. The V gene end was trimmed by 4 bases and the J gene end by 2 bases; junction bases not matched to a gene: 8. The CDR3 coding sequence is TGCGCCAGCAGCCGCGTCTTGGACAGGGGAAACACCGGGGAGCTGTTTTTT. Encoded protein: CASSRVLDRGNTGELFF.

The V and J genes are TRBV5-1 and TRBJ1-1; D is unclear. This CDR3 comprises 16 residues. Deletions cut 1 base from V and 4 bases from J, with 17 bases between. The germline gives CDR1 SGHRS, CDR2 YFSETQ. The CDR3 protein is CASSLLLRSLSTEAFF. CDR3 DNA sequence: TGCGCCAGCAGCTTGCTTTTAAGGAGTTTGAGCACTGAAGCTTTCTTT.

The rearrangement joins TRBV18 to TRBJ1-5; D gene unclear. Germline V lookup: CDR1 KGHSH, CDR2 LQKENI. The CDR3 runs to 17 residues. Deletions cut 3 bases from V and 1 base from J, with 16 bases between. The CDR3 DNA follows: TGTGCCAGCTCACCCGTGGGCCCGGGATCGAGCAATCAGCCCCAGCATTTT. Translating it yields CASSPVGPGSSNQPQHF.

The chain is built from TRBV3-1 (or the pseudogene TRBV3-2) and TRBJ2-1, with a tentative D call TRBD1 (6 bases). This CDR3 spans 21 amino acids. Between the trimmed V and J ends, which lost 1 base and 0 bases, there was a span of 25 bases. Germline V lookup: CDR1 LGHDT, CDR2 YNNKEL (reference sequence). CDR3 nucleotides: TGTGCCAGCAGCCAAGGGGCGGCAGGGGTCAAGCGGTTTAGCTCCTACAATGAGCAGTTCTTC. Its translation: CASSQGAAGVKRFSSYNEQFF.

The gene calls are TRBV10-3 and TRBJ1-1; 7 nucleotides match TRBD1. This CDR3 spans 13 amino acids. V shed 10 bases and J 2 bases; nucleotides not matched to a gene: 7. From germline, CDR1 is ENHRY and CDR2 SYGVKD. This CDR3 is CATGRQGNTEAFF. CDR3 in DNA: TGTGCCACCGGTAGACAGGGAAACACTGAAGCTTTCTTT.

The CDR3 sequence: CASRNLGLGNTGELFF. In DNA, the CDR3 is TGTGCCAGTAGGAACTTAGGACTCGGGAACACCGGGGAGCTGTTTTTT. The chain employs TRBV19 and TRBJ2-2; D possibly corresponds to TRBD2 (5 bases). Germline lookup yields CDR1 LNHDA and CDR2 SQIVND (reference sequence). The V end lost 6 bases, the J end lost 1 base, and 15 bases lay between the germline ends. The CDR3 covers 16 residues.

This clone was seen only once. V and J are TRBV3-1 (or the pseudogene TRBV3-2) and TRBJ2-7, with D unclear. The CDR3 runs 11 residues. The germline V gene has CDR1 LGHDT and CDR2 YNNKEL (reference sequence). The V end lost 2 bases, the J end lost 4 bases, and 3 bases lay between the germline ends. Here the CDR3 reads CASSQQYEQYF. The CDR3, as DNA: TGTGCCAGCAGCCAACAATACGAGCAGTACTTC.